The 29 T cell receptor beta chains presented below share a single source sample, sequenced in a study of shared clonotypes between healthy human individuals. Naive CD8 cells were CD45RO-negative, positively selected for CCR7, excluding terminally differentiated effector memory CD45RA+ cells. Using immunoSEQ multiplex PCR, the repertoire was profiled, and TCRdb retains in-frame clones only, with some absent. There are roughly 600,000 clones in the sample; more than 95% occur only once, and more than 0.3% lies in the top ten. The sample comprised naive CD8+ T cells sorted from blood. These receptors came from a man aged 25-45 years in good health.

CDR3 DNA: TGCAGCGTTGCCCGACCAGGGGTCGACTATTTCGGCGAGCAGTACTTC. Translated: CSVARPGVDYFGEQYF. The V call is TRBV29-1, the J call TRBJ2-7; perhaps TRBD1 as D (6 bases). Trimming stripped 4 bases from V and 6 bases from J, with 25 bases between. The CDR3 is made up of 16 amino acids. Germline lookup yields CDR1 SQVTM and CDR2 ANQGSEA.

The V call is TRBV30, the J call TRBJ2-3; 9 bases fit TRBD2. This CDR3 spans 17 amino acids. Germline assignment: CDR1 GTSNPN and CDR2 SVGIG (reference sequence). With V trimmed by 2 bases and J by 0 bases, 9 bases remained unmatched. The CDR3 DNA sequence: TGTGCCTGGAGTCTTGGGGTGCTAGCGGGAAGCACAGATACGCAGTATTTT. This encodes CAWSLGVLAGSTDTQYF.

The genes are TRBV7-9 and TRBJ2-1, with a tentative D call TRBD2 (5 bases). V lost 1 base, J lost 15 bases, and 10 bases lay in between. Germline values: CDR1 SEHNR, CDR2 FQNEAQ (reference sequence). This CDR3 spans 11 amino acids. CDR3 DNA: TGTGCCAGCAGCTTAGGCCCTGAGGGGTTCTTC. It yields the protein CASSLGPEGFF.

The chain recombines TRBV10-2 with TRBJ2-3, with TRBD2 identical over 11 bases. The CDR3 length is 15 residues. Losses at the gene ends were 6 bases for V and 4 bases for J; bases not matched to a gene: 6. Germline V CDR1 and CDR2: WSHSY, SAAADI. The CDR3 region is CASRRLAGSADTQYF. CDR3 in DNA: TGCGCCAGCAGAAGACTAGCGGGAAGCGCAGATACGCAGTATTTT.

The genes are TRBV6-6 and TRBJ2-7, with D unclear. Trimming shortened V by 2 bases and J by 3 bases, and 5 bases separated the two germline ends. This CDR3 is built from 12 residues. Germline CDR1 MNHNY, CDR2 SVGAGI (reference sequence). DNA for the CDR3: TGTGCCAGCAGTTACGAGGACTACGAGCAGTACTTC. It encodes CASSYEDYEQYF.

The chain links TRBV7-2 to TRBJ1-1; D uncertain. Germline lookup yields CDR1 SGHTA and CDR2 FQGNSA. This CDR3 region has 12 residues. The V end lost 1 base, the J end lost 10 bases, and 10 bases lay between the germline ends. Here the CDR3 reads CASSLVAGRAFF. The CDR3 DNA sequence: TGTGCCAGCAGCTTAGTGGCTGGGCGAGCTTTCTTT.

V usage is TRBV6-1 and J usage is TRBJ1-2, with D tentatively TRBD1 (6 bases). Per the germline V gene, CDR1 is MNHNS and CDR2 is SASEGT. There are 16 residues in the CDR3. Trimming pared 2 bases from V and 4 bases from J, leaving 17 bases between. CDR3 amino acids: CASSEFGGAYSYGYTF. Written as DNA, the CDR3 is TGTGCCAGCAGTGAATTTGGGGGCGCCTACTCCTATGGCTACACCTTC.

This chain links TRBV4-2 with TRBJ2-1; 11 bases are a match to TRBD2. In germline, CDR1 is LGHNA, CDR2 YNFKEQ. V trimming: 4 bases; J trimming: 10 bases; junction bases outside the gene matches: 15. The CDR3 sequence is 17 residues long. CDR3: CASSPLPGTSGEGEQFF. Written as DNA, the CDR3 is TGTGCCAGCAGCCCTTTGCCCGGGACTAGCGGTGAAGGGGAGCAGTTCTTC.

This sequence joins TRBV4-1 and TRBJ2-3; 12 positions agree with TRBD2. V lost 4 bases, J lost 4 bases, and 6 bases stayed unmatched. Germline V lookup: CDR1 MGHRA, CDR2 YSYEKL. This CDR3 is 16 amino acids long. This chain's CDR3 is CASSPLTSGRADTQYF. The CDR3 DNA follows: TGCGCCAGCAGCCCCTTGACTAGCGGGAGAGCAGATACGCAGTATTTT.

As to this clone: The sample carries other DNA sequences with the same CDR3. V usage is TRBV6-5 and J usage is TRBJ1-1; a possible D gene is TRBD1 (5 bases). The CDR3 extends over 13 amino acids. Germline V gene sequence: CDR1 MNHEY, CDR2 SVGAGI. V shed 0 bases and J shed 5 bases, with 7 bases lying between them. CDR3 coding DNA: TGTGCCAGCAGTTACTCTGGGGGAACTGAAGCTTTCTTT. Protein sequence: CASSYSGGTEAFF.

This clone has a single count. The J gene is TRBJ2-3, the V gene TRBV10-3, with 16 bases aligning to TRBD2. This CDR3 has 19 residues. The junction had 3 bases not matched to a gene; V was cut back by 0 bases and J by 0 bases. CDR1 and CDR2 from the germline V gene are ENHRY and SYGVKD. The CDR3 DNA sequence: TGTGCCATCAGTGAGTCGGGACTAGCGGGAGGGACTAGCACAGATACGCAGTATTTT. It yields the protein CAISESGLAGGTSTDTQYF.

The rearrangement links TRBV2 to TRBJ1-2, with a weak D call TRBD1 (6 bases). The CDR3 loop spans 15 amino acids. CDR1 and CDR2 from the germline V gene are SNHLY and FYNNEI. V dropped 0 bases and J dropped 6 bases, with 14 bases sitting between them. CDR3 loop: CASSEALRGGDGYTF. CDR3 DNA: TGTGCCAGCAGTGAAGCGCTTAGGGGGGGAGATGGCTACACCTTC. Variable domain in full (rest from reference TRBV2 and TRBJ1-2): EPEVTQTPSHQVTQMGQEVILRCVPISNHLYFYWYRQILGQKVEFLVSFYNNEISEKSEIFDDQFSVERPDGSNFTLKIRSTKLEDSAMYFCASSEALRGGDGYTFGSGTRLTVV.

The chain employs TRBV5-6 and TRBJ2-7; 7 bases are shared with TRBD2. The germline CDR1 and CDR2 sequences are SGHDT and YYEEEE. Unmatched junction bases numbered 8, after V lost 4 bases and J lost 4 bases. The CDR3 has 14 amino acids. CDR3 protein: CASSPSGGGYEQYF. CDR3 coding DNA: TGTGCCAGCAGCCCCTCGGGGGGTGGGTACGAGCAGTACTTC.

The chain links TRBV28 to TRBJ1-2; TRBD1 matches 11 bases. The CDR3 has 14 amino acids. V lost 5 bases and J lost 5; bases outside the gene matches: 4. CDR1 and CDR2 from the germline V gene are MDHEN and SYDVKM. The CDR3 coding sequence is TGTGCCAGCAGTCCGGGGACAGGGGGATATGGCTACACCTTC. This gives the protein CASSPGTGGYGYTF.

CDR3 protein: CASSIEEKTGELFF. CDR3 DNA sequence: TGTGCCAGCAGTATCGAGGAAAAAACCGGGGAGCTGTTTTTT. The genes are TRBV28 and TRBJ2-2; no reliable D call. CDR3 size: 14 residues. The V and J ends lost 5 bases and 5 bases respectively, with 12 bases between them. Germline lookup yields CDR1 MDHEN and CDR2 SYDVKM.

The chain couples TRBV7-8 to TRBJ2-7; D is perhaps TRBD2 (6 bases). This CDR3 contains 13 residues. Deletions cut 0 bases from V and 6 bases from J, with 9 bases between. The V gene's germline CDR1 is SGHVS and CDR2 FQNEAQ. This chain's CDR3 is CASSLAGGAEQYF. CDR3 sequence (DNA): TGTGCCAGCAGCTTAGCAGGAGGGGCCGAGCAGTACTTC. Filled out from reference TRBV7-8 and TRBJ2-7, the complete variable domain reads GAGVSQSPRYKVAKRGQDVALRCDPISGHVSLFWYQQALGQGPEFLTYFQNEAQLDKSGLPSDRFFAERPEGSVSTLKIQRTQQEDSAVYLCASSLAGGAEQYFGPGTRLTVT.

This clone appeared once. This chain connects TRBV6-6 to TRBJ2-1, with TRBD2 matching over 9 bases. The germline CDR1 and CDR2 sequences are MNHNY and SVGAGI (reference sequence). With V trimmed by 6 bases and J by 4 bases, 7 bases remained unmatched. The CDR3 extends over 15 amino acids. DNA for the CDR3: TGTGCCAGCAGGGGGGGACTAGCTGTTTACAATGAGCAGTTCTTC. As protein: CASRGGLAVYNEQFF.

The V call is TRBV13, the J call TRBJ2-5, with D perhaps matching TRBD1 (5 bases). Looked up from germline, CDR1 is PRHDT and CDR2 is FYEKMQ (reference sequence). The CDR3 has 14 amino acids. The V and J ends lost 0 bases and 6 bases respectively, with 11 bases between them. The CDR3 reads CASSLGTDFQTQYF. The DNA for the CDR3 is TGTGCCAGCAGCTTAGGGACAGACTTTCAGACCCAGTACTTC.

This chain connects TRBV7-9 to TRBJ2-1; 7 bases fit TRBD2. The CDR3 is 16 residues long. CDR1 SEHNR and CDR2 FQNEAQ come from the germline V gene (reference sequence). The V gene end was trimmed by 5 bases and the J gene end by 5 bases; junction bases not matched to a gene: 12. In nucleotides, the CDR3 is TGTGCCAGCAGCCTCGGGTTGGCAGGGAGGGACAATGAGCAGTTCTTC. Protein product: CASSLGLAGRDNEQFF.

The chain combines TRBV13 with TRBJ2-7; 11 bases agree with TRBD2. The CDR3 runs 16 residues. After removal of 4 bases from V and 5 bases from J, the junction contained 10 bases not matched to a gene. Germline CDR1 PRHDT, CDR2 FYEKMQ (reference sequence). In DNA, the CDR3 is TGTGCCAGCAGCTCCATGACTAGCGGGATTTGGAACGAGCAGTACTTC. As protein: CASSSMTSGIWNEQYF. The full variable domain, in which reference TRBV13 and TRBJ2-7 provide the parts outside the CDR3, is AAGVIQSPRHLIKEKRETATLKCYPIPRHDTVYWYQQGPGQDPQFLISFYEKMQSDKGSIPDRFSAQQFSDYHSELNMSSLELGDSALYFCASSSMTSGIWNEQYFGPGTRLTVT.

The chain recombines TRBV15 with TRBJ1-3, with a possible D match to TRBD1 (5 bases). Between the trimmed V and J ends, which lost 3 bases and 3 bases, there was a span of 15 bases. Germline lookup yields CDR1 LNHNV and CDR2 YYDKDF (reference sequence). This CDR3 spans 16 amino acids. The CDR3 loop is CATSSVGPSIGNTIYF. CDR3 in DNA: TGTGCCACCAGCAGTGTGGGACCGAGTATTGGAAACACCATATATTTT. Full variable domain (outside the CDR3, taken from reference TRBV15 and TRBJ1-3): DAMVIQNPRYQVTQFGKPVTLSCSQTLNHNVMYWYQQKSSQAPKLLFHYYDKDFNNEADTPDNFQSRRPNTSFCFLDIRSPGLGDTAMYLCATSSVGPSIGNTIYFGEGSWLTVV.

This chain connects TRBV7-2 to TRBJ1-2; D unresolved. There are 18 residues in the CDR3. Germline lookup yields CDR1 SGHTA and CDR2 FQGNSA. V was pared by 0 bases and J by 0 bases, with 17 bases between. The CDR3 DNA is TGTGCCAGCAGCTTAGCGAAGGGAGTGGCCTTAGCTAACTATGGCTACACCTTC. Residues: CASSLAKGVALANYGYTF.

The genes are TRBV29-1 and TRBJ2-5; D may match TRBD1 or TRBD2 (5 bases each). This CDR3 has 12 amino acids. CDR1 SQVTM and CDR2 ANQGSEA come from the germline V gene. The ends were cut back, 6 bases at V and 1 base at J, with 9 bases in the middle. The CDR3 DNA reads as TGCAGCGTCCGGGACGGCCAAGAGACCCAGTACTTC. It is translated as CSVRDGQETQYF.

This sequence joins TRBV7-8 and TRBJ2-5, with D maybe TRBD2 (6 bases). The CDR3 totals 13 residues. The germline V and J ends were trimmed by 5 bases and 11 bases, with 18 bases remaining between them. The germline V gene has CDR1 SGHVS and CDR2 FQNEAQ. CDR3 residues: CASSLPPIAEQYF. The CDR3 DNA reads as TGTGCCAGCAGCCTACCCCCGATAGCGGAGCAGTACTTC. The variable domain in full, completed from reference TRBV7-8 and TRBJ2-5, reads GAGVSQSPRYKVAKRGQDVALRCDPISGHVSLFWYQQALGQGPEFLTYFQNEAQLDKSGLPSDRFFAERPEGSVSTLKIQRTQQEDSAVYLCASSLPPIAEQYFGPGTRLLVL.

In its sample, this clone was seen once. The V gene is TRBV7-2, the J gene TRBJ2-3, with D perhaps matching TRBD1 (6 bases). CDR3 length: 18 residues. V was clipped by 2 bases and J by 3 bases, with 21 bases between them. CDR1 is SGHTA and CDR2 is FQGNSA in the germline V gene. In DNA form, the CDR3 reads TGTGCCAGCAGCTTACCCCCCCCAGGCAGGGGCCCTACAGATACGCAGTATTTT. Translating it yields CASSLPPPGRGPTDTQYF.

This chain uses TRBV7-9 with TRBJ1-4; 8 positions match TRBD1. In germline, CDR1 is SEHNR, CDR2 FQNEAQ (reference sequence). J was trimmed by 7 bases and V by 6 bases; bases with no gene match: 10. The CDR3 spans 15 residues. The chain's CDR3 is CASSPPGGAGEKLFF. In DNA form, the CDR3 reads TGTGCCAGCAGTCCCCCAGGGGGCGCTGGTGAAAAACTGTTTTTT.

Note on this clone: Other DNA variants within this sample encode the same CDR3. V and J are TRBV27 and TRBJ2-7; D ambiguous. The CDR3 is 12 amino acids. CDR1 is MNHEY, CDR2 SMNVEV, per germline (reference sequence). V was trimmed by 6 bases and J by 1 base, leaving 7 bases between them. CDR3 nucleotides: TGTGCCAGCAGCGGCTTGTCCTACGAGCAGTACTTC. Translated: CASSGLSYEQYF.

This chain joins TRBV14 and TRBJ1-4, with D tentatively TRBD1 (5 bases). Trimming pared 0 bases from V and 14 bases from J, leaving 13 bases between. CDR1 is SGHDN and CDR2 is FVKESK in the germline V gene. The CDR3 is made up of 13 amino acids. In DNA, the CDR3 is TGTGCCAGCAGCCAAGATCAGGGATTCGGGCTGTTTTTT. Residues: CASSQDQGFGLFF.

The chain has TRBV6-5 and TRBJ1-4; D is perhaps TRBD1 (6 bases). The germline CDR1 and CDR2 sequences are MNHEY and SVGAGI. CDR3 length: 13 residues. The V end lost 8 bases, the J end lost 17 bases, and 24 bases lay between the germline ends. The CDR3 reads CASRVNREELLFF. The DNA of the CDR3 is TGTGCCAGCCGTGTTAACAGGGAAGAACTTCTCTTTTTT.